The subject of this entry is one T cell receptor (beta chain). The clone's antigen remains unknown. Base qualities are not at hand, and no much larger clone is one base apart. The sample carries other DNA sequences with the same CDR3. The data originate from a study of shared clonotypes between healthy human individuals (dated by TCRdb to 2020 to 2021). Background on the whole study: A few men and a couple of women, aged 18 to 49 years, made up the cohort. For each donor, three plates each were used for CD4 naive and CD4 memory, two plates were used for CD8 naive, and one plate was used for CD8 memory. Blood TCR repertoires of about 5 healthy adults were deeply sequenced to estimate repertoire size and the extent of clonotype sharing between individuals. Libraries were prepared and TCR repertoires were sequenced by different laboratories using diverse techniques, in order to increase sequencing depth and limit assay-specific biases. Each donor's leukapheresis produced roughly between about 0.8 and 10 billion PBMCs.

Study-level results and caveats: Sharing across a few donors was observed for about 4.8% of naive CD4, 3% to 3.5% of naive CD8, about 2.3% of memory CD4, and around 0.4% of memory CD8 clonotypes. Compared with non-shared clonotypes, clonotypes shared by all four sorted-subset donors had higher generation probabilities. Rarefaction of sorted-subset datasets indicated incomplete sequencing despite the large sequencing depth. Pairwise subsampling led to the expectation that sequencing depth would affect the degree of clonotype sharing among donors. Naive subsets generally had larger estimated clonotype richness than memory subsets did. Sampling was restricted to blood, and TCR repertoires in tissue are likely to differ from TCR repertoires in blood. Because the study included a small number of donors, the genetic and exposure-history diversity represented was limited.

Using the deep immunoSEQ assay, multiplex PCR amplified TCR CDR3 regions from genomic DNA. Extracted genomic DNA from each cell subset was spread evenly across all wells of several immunoSEQ 96-well plates, with each plate serving as a replicate. For sorted subsets, each replicate PCR was loaded with around 220 ng genomic DNA, equivalent to about 33,000 T cell genomes. Purified libraries were measured with a Qubit 3.0 fluorometer, size-checked on a Bioanalyzer 2100, and measured again with the KAPA Library Quantification kit. A separate single-read 150-cycle Illumina NextSeq 550 flow cell was used to sequence each immunoSEQ 96-well plate. The study's processing was this. The immunoSEQ output contained only junctional sequences without quality scores, so filtering could not match that applied to full-length reads. To assign V/J genes and CDR3, sequences were annotated using PyIR, a Python wrapper for IgBLAST v1.9, with IMGT germline references. Any read was removed if the V/J assignment was weak (E-value above 1e-6), the CDR3 was missing, or the read contained stop codons, out-of-frame junctions, or ambiguous translated residues. A V3J clonotype was defined by an identical inferred V gene, J gene, and CDR3 amino acid sequence. To compute the percentage overlap between repertoires, the number of shared unique clonotypes was divided by the size of the smaller repertoire. Three approaches were used to assess repertoire richness: RTK rarefaction, the Chao1 estimator, and Recon v2.1 estimates of unobserved clonotypes. Generation probabilities were computed with OLGA for all TCRbeta clonotypes obtained by the gDNA method from several donors. Held by TCRdb, this immuneACCESS table contains in-frame sequences only and omits some clones. Under half of the omission traces to an unresolved V gene where checked; the cause of the rest is unknown. V, J and clone size reflect that table, while D and trimming were determined from the DNA. Counted in this sample were some 1.5 million clones; approximately 98% of them appeared once. The ten largest clones add up to roughly 0.42% of the sample.

Healthy HIV-negative adults with no recently reported acute infections or vaccinations were included as donors. Only Caucasian adults living in Nashville, Tennessee, USA were represented among the donors. CD4+ T cells were enriched by magnetic negative selection; naive cells were then positively selected on CD45RA, and the negative fraction formed the memory subset. Blood was collected by leukapheresis, and PBMCs were isolated by Ficoll-Histopaque density gradient centrifugation and then cryopreserved in liquid nitrogen vapor phase. Analytical flow cytometry was used to check the purity and quantity of every magnetically sorted T cell population. Genomic DNA was isolated from each sorted fraction and quantified by UV absorbance on a Nanodrop 2000c. The source of this sequence is a man younger than 40 in good health. The specimen was naive CD4+ T cells sorted from blood. In light of the paper, this sample's cell subset or site label describes: CD45RA+ positively selected.

In nucleotide form, the sequence is TGTGCCAGCAGTCGCCGGGAGCTCACAGATACGCAGTATTTT. This translates into CASSRRELTDTQYF. The V and J genes are TRBV7-9 and TRBJ2-3; TRBD2 could be the D gene, as 6 bases match. CDR1 and CDR2 are drawn from the germline V gene (reference sequence): SEHNR, FQNEAQ. The CDR3 numbers 14 residues from cysteine through phenylalanine. The DNA shown is the 42-base CDR3, in frame from base 1. Relative to germline, V is 6 bases shorter and J is 2 bases shorter, with 12 bases between their ends.